What follows describes a single T cell receptor (beta chain). Original analysis: Using reference gene primer amplification, nucleated cell counts were estimated. TCRdb's copy holds only in-frame clones and misses some; the assay was immunoSEQ multiplex PCR. That table furnishes V, J and clone size, whereas the DNA furnished D and trimming. The sample has some 110,000 clones, about 76% seen once. The CDR3 sequence is 13 residues long. Trimming took 2 bases from V and 2 from J; bases not matched to a gene: 1. Looked up from germline, CDR1 is SGHDT and CDR2 is YYEEEE. The data originate from a study of blood T cell repertoires in COVID-19. Study in general: Sites across the United States, Italy and Spain contributed samples from acute and convalescent COVID-19. In each case, the material was cDNA or gDNA derived from T cells, B-cell-depleted T cells, or PBMCs.

The source is a woman in her seventies with acute or convalescent COVID-19. J is TRBJ2-7 and V is TRBV5-6, with TRBD2 identical over 7 bases. Sequencing was carried out using peripheral blood. CDR3 in DNA: TGTGCCAGCAGCTTTGCGGGGGCCTACGAGCAGTACTTC. Encoded protein: CASSFAGAYEQYF.